This is a list of T cell receptor beta chains from one sample in a study of T cells in Graves' hyperthyroidism and ophthalmopathy. In TCRdb, the multiplex PCR reads were re-called with MiXCR into one record per CDR3 protein. Here the sample spans around 600,000 distinct CDR3 sequences, roughly 14% being singletons. Material: blood. The receptors were sampled from a woman aged 25 to 39 with Graves' hyperthyroidism. Both conserved end residues are part of each CDR3. The D gene is left open where the match is weak. Where a row states a size, it is once, few, many or the class of an expanded clone; other rows omit it.

V gene,J gene,clone size,D gene,CDR3 DNA,CDR3 protein
TRBV27,TRBJ1-5,few,TRBD1,TGTGCCAGCAAAACACAGGGGGGGAGTCAGCCCCAGCATTTT,CASKTQGGSQPQHF
TRBV28,TRBJ2-7,few,TRBD2,TGTGCCAGCAGTTTAGCGGGAGACCCCTACGAGCAGTACTTC,CASSLAGDPYEQYF
TRBV5-1,TRBJ2-7,NA,NA,TGCGCCAGCAGCTTGTATGGTTCGGAAGGGGGCTACGAGCAGTACTTC,CASSLYGSEGGYEQYF
TRBV5-6,TRBJ2-3,many,NA,TGTGCCAGCAGCCCGGACCGTCGGGGCACAGATACGCAGTATTTT,CASSPDRRGTDTQYF
TRBV6-1,TRBJ2-7,NA,TRBD2,TGTGCCAGCAGCCCCTACGGGCTAGCGGGAGAGTTCGAGCAGTACTTC,CASSPYGLAGEFEQYF
TRBV20-1,TRBJ1-2,many,TRBD1,TGCAGTGCTAGAGGTCTAACAGGGGTCTCTAGGAAACTCGGCTACACCTTC,CSARGLTGVSRKLGYTF
TRBV7-3,TRBJ2-2,many,NA,TGTGCCAGCAGCTTACTTGCGGGGAGGAACACCGGGGAGCTGTTTTTT,CASSLLAGRNTGELFF
TRBV7-9,TRBJ1-1,many,NA,TGTGCCAGCAGCCCTCTTATCGAAAGGAGGGCTTTCTTT,CASSPLIERRAFF
TRBV7-6,TRBJ1-4,NA,NA,TGTGCCAGCAGCTTAGGGGGCCGGGGGCGGGAAAAACTGTTTTTT,CASSLGGRGREKLFF
TRBV15,TRBJ2-3,few,NA,TGTGCCACCAGCAGAGATAGGGAGTATACGCAGTATTTT,CATSRDREYTQYF
TRBV12-3/TRBV12-4,TRBJ2-1,few,NA,TGTGCCAGCAGCCCGATTGGGGAGCCCCGGGGAAATGAGCAGTTCTTC,CASSPIGEPRGNEQFF
TRBV20-1,TRBJ1-6,NA,NA,TGCAGTGCTAGAGATGGAGGGGAATGGCCCCTCCACTTT,CSARDGGEWPLHF
TRBV20-1,TRBJ2-3,many,TRBD2,TGCAGTGCTTCTGGGACTAGATCAGGGGATACGCAGTATTTT,CSASGTRSGDTQYF
TRBV27,TRBJ2-5,NA,NA,TGTGCCAGCAGTATTACCTACACGCCAGGACAAGAGACCCAGTACTTC,CASSITYTPGQETQYF
TRBV6-1,TRBJ2-3,many,TRBD2,TGTGCCAGCAACGTACGGGAGGCCAGCACAGATACGCAGTATTTT,CASNVREASTDTQYF
TRBV24-1,TRBJ2-2,NA,TRBD1,TGTGCCACCAGTGGAACAGGGGTCACCGGGGAGCTGTTTTTT,CATSGTGVTGELFF
TRBV15,TRBJ2-1,NA,NA,TGTGCCACCAGGCAGTTTGTGGCGCCCTACAATGAGCAGTTCTTC,CATRQFVAPYNEQFF
TRBV6-2/TRBV6-3,TRBJ2-2,NA,NA,TGTGCCAGCAGTTGGACGGTGAACACCGGGAAGCTGTTTTTT,CASSWTVNTGKLFF
TRBV5-1,TRBJ2-6,NA,NA,TGCGCCAGCAGCTCTGTAGGGGGGACAGGGGCCAACGTCCTGACTTTC,CASSSVGGTGANVLTF
TRBV11-1,TRBJ2-7,many,TRBD2,TGTGCCAGCACCCGTAGCGGGAGCGATGACTACGAGCAGTACTTC,CASTRSGSDDYEQYF
TRBV20-1,TRBJ1-1,once,NA,TGCAGTGTTAGGGGCGGGTACACTGAAGCTTTCTTT,CSVRGGYTEAFF
TRBV6-2/TRBV6-3,TRBJ2-7,NA,NA,TGTGCCAGCAGCCTCGGACCCCTAAGGGACTACGAGCAGTACTTC,CASSLGPLRDYEQYF
TRBV12-3/TRBV12-4,TRBJ2-7,NA,TRBD2,TGTGCCAGCAGTTTTCGGACTAGCGGGACGAGCTCCTACGAGCAGTACTTC,CASSFRTSGTSSYEQYF
TRBV20-1,TRBJ2-3,many,TRBD2,TGCAGTGCTAGTAGGGTAGCGGGAGGCGTCTTCCCAGATACGCAGTATTTT,CSASRVAGGVFPDTQYF
TRBV6-1,TRBJ1-5,NA,NA,TGTGCCAGCACCTCAAATTGGGGGGGACCCAACTCCACAGCGGCCCAGCATTTT,CASTSNWGGPNSTAAQHF
TRBV12-3/TRBV12-4,TRBJ2-3,many,TRBD2,TGTGCCAGCAGCCGGGACTATGCGGATACGCAGTATTTT,CASSRDYADTQYF
TRBV20-1,TRBJ2-7,NA,TRBD2,TGCAGTGCCAGACTAGCGCGAAGCTCCTACGAGCAGTACTTC,CSARLARSSYEQYF
TRBV10-3,TRBJ2-7,many,NA,TGTGCCACGAGGAGGATGACTTTCGACTCCGAGCAGTACTTC,CATRRMTFDSEQYF
TRBV6-1,TRBJ1-5,NA,NA,TGTGCCAGCGAGTCCCATCTCAATCAGCCCCAGCATTTT,CASESHLNQPQHF
TRBV20-1,TRBJ2-7,few,NA,TGCAGTGCTACAGACCATCGACTAGTTACGGCCTACGAGCAGTACTTC,CSATDHRLVTAYEQYF
TRBV15,TRBJ2-4,few,NA,TGTGCCACCAGCAGTTCGTTCAGGGAACACATTCAGTACTTC,CATSSSFREHIQYF